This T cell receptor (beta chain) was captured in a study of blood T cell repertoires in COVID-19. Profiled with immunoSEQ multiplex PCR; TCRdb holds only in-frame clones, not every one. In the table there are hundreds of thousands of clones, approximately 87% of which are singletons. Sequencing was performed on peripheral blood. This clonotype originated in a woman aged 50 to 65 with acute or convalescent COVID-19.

In DNA, the CDR3 is TGTGCCAGCAGCTTTACTAGCGGGAGCCACAATGAGCAGTTCTTC. Its protein is CASSFTSGSHNEQFF. J is TRBJ2-1 and V is TRBV11-2; 11 bases are a match to TRBD2. The V and J ends lost 3 bases and 5 bases, in that order; junction bases with no gene match: 3. The CDR3 is made up of 15 amino acids. Per germline, CDR1 SGHAT and CDR2 FQNNGV.